The 10 T cell receptor beta chains below were found in one sample sequenced in a study of identical twins. Each CDR3 protein gets one entry after TCRdb re-called the 5' RACE reads with MiXCR. This table has around 1.7 million distinct CDR3 sequences, 25% to 35% appearing once. Sequenced material: cord blood. All receptors come from a newborn girl in good health.

This clonotype was counted a few times. CDR3 DNA: TGTGCCACCAGTGCAGGGGCGTACAATGAGCAGTTCTTC. Residues: CATSAGAYNEQFF. This chain connects TRBV24-1 to TRBJ2-1, with TRBD1 as a possible D gene (6 bases). V was shortened by 5 bases and J by 4 bases, with 8 bases between the two germline ends. CDR1 is KGHDR and CDR2 is SFDVKD in the germline V gene. The CDR3 totals 13 residues.

V gene TRBV5-3 combines with J gene TRBJ2-1, with 12 bases that match TRBD2. TRBV5-3 counts as an open reading frame of uncertain function. The ends lost 4 bases at V and 5 bases at J; junction bases unmatched: 4. The CDR3 length is 15 residues. Written as DNA, the CDR3 is TGTGCCAGAAGCAAAGGACTAGCGGGACACAATGAGCAGTTCTTC. Translating gives CARSKGLAGHNEQFF.

This clonotype was found many times. The rearrangement uses TRBV10-2 and TRBJ2-4; 8 bases agree with TRBD1. The CDR3 runs 15 residues. The germline gives CDR1 WSHSY, CDR2 SAAADI. V trimming: 5 bases; J trimming: 1 base; junction bases outside the gene matches: 4. The CDR3 DNA reads TGCGCCAGCAGTCCGGGACAGGTTGCCAAAAACATTCAGTACTTC. Its protein product is CASSPGQVAKNIQYF.

The rearrangement links TRBV27 to TRBJ2-1; a possible D gene is TRBD2 (7 bases). This CDR3 is 13 amino acids long. Trimming left V 5 bases short and J 12 bases short, with 17 bases between. Germline lookup yields CDR1 MNHEY and CDR2 SMNVEV (reference sequence). The CDR3 DNA reads TGTGCCAGCAGTCCAGGGGTTTGGGGGGGGCAGTTCTTC. Its translation is CASSPGVWGGQFF.

A note on this clonotype: The junction and the germline gene differ at one end; a read error may be behind it. The chain links TRBV29-1 to TRBJ2-1; 8 bases line up with TRBD1. CDR3 size: 12 residues. The V gene's germline CDR1 is SQVTM and CDR2 ANQGSEA. In nucleotides, the CDR3 is TGCGGCGTTGGACAGGGAAGGAATGAGCAGTGCTTC. Protein sequence: CGVGQGRNEQCF.

The CDR3 spells CASTPITGHGYTF. CDR3 DNA: TGTGCCAGCACCCCAATTACAGGGCATGGCTACACCTTC. The chain joins TRBV6-5 to TRBJ1-2, with a tentative D call TRBD1 (6 bases). CDR3 length: 13 amino acids. V lost 7 bases and J lost 6, with 15 bases in between. CDR1 and CDR2 from the germline V gene are MNHEY and SVGAGI.

This chain connects TRBV21-1 to TRBJ1-1. TRBV21-1 is a documented pseudogene. The CDR3 is 14 amino acids. The CDR3 DNA follows: TGTGCCAGCAGCACGGATTCCGGGGCCCCTGAAGCTTTCTTT. Translating gives CASSTDSGAPEAFF.

This clonotype occurred a few times. The V gene is TRBV3-1, the J gene TRBJ2-5, with TRBD2 identical over 7 bases. Unmatched junction bases numbered 5, after V lost 0 bases and J lost 7 bases. Germline V gives CDR1 LGHDT, CDR2 YNNKEL (reference sequence). The CDR3 covers 14 residues. DNA of the CDR3: TGTGCCAGCAGCCAAGATCTTGGGGGGGTGACCCAGTACTTC. Translation gives CASSQDLGGVTQYF.

The chain uses TRBV7-2 and TRBJ2-7; 14 nucleotides agree with TRBD2. The CDR3 is 19 residues long. V shed 0 bases and J 2 bases; nucleotides not matched to a gene: 9. Germline loops: CDR1 SGHTA, CDR2 FQGNSA. The CDR3 loop reads CASSLAGRTSGRFTYEQYF. In nucleotides, the CDR3 is TGTGCCAGCAGCTTAGCCGGTCGGACTAGCGGGAGGTTCACCTACGAGCAGTACTTC. Variable domain in full (rest from reference TRBV7-2 and TRBJ2-7): GAGVSQSPSNKVTEKGKDVELRCDPISGHTALYWYRQSLGQGLEFLIYFQGNSAPDKSGLPSDRFSAERTGGSVSTLTIQRTQQEDSAVYLCASSLAGRTSGRFTYEQYFGPGTRLTVT.

Notes on this clonotype: The germline gene is not matched at one end of the junction; a read error may be the cause. This chain uses TRBV4-2 with TRBJ1-6; the match to TRBD1 covers 9 bases. This CDR3 comprises 17 residues. Germline V gene lookup returns CDR1 LGHNA and CDR2 YNFKEQ. The DNA of the CDR3 is TGTGCCATCAGCCAAGTCCCGTGGGACAGGGAGGATTCACCCCTCCACTTT. Its translation: CAISQVPWDREDSPLHF.